A single TCR beta chain is shown here with its context. Measured with immunoSEQ multiplex PCR; TCRdb has only the in-frame clones, and not every one. The data hold 74,000 or so clones, with about 92% observed a single time. The data were taken from a study of technical replicates of blood from a handful of donors. Trimming cost V 4 bases and J 1 base; bases outside gene matches: 5. Germline CDR1 is SEHNR and CDR2 is FQNEAQ (reference sequence). The CDR3 loop spans 15 amino acids. Sequencing was carried out using T cells isolated from PBMCs. The V call is TRBV7-9, the J call TRBJ2-3; 7 bases line up with TRBD1. The sequence was collected from a human donor in good health. As DNA, the CDR3 is TGTGCCAGCAGCTCAACAGGGGTTGGCACAGATACGCAGTATTTT. Its translation is CASSSTGVGTDTQYF.